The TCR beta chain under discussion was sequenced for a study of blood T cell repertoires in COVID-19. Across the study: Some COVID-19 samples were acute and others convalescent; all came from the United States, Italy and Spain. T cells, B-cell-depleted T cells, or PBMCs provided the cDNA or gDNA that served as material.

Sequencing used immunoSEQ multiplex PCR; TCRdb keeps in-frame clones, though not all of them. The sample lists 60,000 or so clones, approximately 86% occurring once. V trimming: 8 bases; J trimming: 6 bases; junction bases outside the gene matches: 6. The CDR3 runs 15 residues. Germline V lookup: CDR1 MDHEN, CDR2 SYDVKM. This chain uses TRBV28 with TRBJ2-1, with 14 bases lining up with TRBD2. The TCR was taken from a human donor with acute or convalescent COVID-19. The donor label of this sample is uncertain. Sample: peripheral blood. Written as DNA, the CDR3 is TGTGCCAGCTCGCTAGGGACTAGCGGGGGCAATGAGCAGTTCTTC. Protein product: CASSLGTSGGNEQFF.